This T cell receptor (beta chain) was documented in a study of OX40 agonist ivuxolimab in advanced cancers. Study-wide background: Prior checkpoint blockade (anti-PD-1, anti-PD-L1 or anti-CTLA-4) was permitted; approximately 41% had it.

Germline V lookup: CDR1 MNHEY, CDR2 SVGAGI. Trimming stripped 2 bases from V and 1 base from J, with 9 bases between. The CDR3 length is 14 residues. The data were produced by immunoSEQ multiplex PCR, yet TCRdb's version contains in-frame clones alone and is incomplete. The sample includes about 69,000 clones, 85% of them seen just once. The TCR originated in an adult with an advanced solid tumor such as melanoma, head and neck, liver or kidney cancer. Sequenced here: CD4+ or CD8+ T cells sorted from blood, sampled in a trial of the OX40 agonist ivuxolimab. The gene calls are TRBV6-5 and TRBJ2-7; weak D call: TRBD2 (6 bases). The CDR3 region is CASSYGRDSYEQYF. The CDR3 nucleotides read TGTGCCAGCAGTTACGGGCGGGATTCCTACGAGCAGTACTTC.